The 32 T cell receptor beta chains in this list originate from one sample, sequenced in a study of T cell changes during pregnancy in multiple sclerosis. The protocol was immunoSEQ multiplex PCR, while the TCRdb copy is restricted to in-frame clones and leaves out a portion. The data show around 60,000 clones, 80% to 95% seen once. The starting material was CD4+ T cells from peripheral blood mononuclear cells, obtained before pregnancy. The source is a female donor with multiple sclerosis, enrolled in a pregnancy study.

V and J are TRBV29-1 and TRBJ1-1, with D perhaps TRBD1 (6 bases). CDR3 size: 13 residues. Trimming left V 7 bases short and J 0 bases short, with 12 bases between. The germline gives CDR1 SQVTM, CDR2 ANQGSEA. CDR3 nucleotide sequence: TGCAGCGGTACGGGACACCTGAACACTGAAGCTTTCTTT. Translation: CSGTGHLNTEAFF.

The genes are TRBV6-5 and TRBJ1-5; 8 nucleotides align to TRBD1. Germline V gene sequence: CDR1 MNHEY, CDR2 SVGAGI. The length of the CDR3 is 15 residues. Trimming at V came to 6 bases and at J to 2 bases, leaving 6 bases not matched to a gene. CDR3 DNA: TGTGCCAGCAGCAGGACAGGGAAGGGCAATCAGCCCCAGCATTTT. Translated, it gives CASSRTGKGNQPQHF.

Points on this clone: Within the sample, other DNA sequences also encode this same CDR3. The chain combines TRBV6-1 with TRBJ1-2, with TRBD1 identical over 7 bases. Trimming cost V 6 bases and J 2 bases; bases outside gene matches: 3. CDR3 length equals 13 residues. Germline V lookup: CDR1 MNHNS, CDR2 SASEGT. CDR3 in DNA: TGTGCCAGCAGCCGACAGGGAAACTATGGCTACACCTTC. It encodes CASSRQGNYGYTF.

The V gene is TRBV2, the J gene TRBJ2-5, with D possibly matching TRBD2 (6 bases). Germline CDR1 SNHLY, CDR2 FYNNEI. Trimming took 2 bases from V and 2 from J, leaving 18 bases between them. The CDR3 has 17 residues. Here the CDR3 DNA reads TGTGCCAGCAGTGAAATCGGGGCGCCTAGCGTTCAAGAGACCCAGTACTTC. It specifies CASSEIGAPSVQETQYF.

This rearrangement joins TRBV12-5 to TRBJ2-1; 7 bases match TRBD2. The CDR3 runs to 15 residues. From germline, CDR1 is LGHNT and CDR2 FRNRAP. Losses at the gene ends were 1 base for V and 9 bases for J; bases not matched to a gene: 9. This CDR3 reads CASGLAVGGVGEQFF. As DNA, the CDR3 is TGTGCTAGTGGTTTGGCAGTTGGGGGGGTTGGTGAGCAGTTCTTC.

The chain is built from TRBV27 and TRBJ2-7; 8 nucleotides match TRBD2. This CDR3 contains 14 residues. V trimming: 6 bases; J trimming: 5 bases; junction bases outside the gene matches: 9. Looked up from germline, CDR1 is MNHEY and CDR2 is SMNVEV (reference sequence). The CDR3 region is CASRKAGATHEQYF. CDR3 coding DNA: TGTGCCAGCAGGAAAGCGGGAGCTACCCACGAGCAGTACTTC.

The gene calls are TRBV10-3 and TRBJ1-1, with TRBD1 identical over 7 bases. This CDR3 contains 14 residues. Germline CDR1 reads ENHRY; CDR2 reads SYGVKD. Trimming removed 11 bases from V and 0 bases from J; junction bases left unmatched: 9. This CDR3 reads CAAGGQLMNTEAFF. The CDR3 nucleotides read TGTGCCGCAGGGGGACAACTCATGAACACTGAAGCTTTCTTT.

V gene TRBV5-6 combines with J gene TRBJ1-2; D is unresolved. The CDR3 spans 13 residues. V was pared by 4 bases and J by 8 bases, with 15 bases between. The germline V gene has CDR1 SGHDT and CDR2 YYEEEE. As DNA, the CDR3 is TGTGCCAGCAGCAGAGCGGGGTCGCTCGGCTACACCTTC. Encoded protein: CASSRAGSLGYTF.

Note on this clone: This same CDR3 is encoded by further DNA sequences in the sample. The rearrangement joins TRBV7-2 to TRBJ1-1, with D uncertain. CDR3 length equals 14 residues. CDR1 and CDR2 from the germline V gene are SGHTA and FQGNSA. V lost 0 bases and J lost 5, with 10 bases in between. The DNA of the CDR3 is TGTGCCAGCAGCTTAGCGGGCAGAGGGACTGAAGCTTTCTTT. It yields the protein CASSLAGRGTEAFF.

This chain uses TRBV28 with TRBJ2-7; 13 positions match TRBD2. Trimming at V came to 2 bases and at J to 2 bases, leaving 6 bases not matched to a gene. The CDR3 runs 17 residues. The V gene's germline CDR1 is MDHEN and CDR2 SYDVKM. The CDR3 is CASSLPGLAGAPYEQYF. Written as DNA, the CDR3 is TGTGCCAGCAGTTTACCCGGACTAGCGGGAGCACCCTACGAGCAGTACTTC. The whole variable domain, remainder taken from reference TRBV28 and TRBJ2-7, is DVKVTQSSRYLVKRTGEKVFLECVQDMDHENMFWYRQDPGLGLRLIYFSYDVKMKEKGDIPEGYSVSREKKERFSLILESASTNQTSMYLCASSLPGLAGAPYEQYFGPGTRLTVT.

The rearrangement uses TRBV27 and TRBJ2-2, with TRBD2 matching 9 bases. V lost 4 bases to trimming and J lost 5 bases; unmatched junction nucleotides: 2. The CDR3 consists of 14 residues. The germline V gene encodes CDR1 MNHEY and CDR2 SMNVEV (reference sequence). The CDR3 region has the DNA TGTGCCAGCAGTTCCGGACTAGCGACCGGGGAGCTGTTTTTT. Encoded protein: CASSSGLATGELFF.

The chain has TRBV19 and TRBJ2-3; 8 bases match TRBD2. Germline lookup yields CDR1 LNHDA and CDR2 SQIVND (reference sequence). The junction had 10 bases not matched to a gene; V was cut back by 11 bases and J by 3 bases. The CDR3 covers 14 residues. CDR3 sequence (DNA): TGTGCCGGGTCAGCGGGAGCCTTTACAGATACGCAGTATTTT. Amino acid sequence: CAGSAGAFTDTQYF. The full variable domain, in which reference TRBV19 and TRBJ2-3 provide the parts outside the CDR3, is DGGITQSPKYLFRKEGQNVTLSCEQNLNHDAMYWYRQDPGQGLRLIYYSQIVNDFQKGDIAEGYSVSREKKESFPLTVTSAQKNPTAFYLCAGSAGAFTDTQYFGPGTRLTVL.

This sequence joins TRBV7-9 and TRBJ1-2; no firm D call. The germline V gene encodes CDR1 SEHNR and CDR2 FQNEAQ (reference sequence). V lost 1 base and J lost 3, with 9 bases in between. The CDR3 spans 14 residues. CDR3 in amino acids: CASSLGEYDYGYTF. Here the CDR3 DNA reads TGTGCCAGCAGCTTAGGAGAGTACGACTATGGCTACACCTTC.

This clone appeared a single time. V is TRBV4-1 and J is TRBJ1-2, with a tentative D call TRBD1 (5 bases). The CDR3 sequence is 15 residues long. V gave up 1 base and J gave up 5 bases, with 14 bases separating them. In germline, CDR1 is MGHRA, CDR2 YSYEKL. The CDR3 sequence is CASSQVSTEKYGYTF. In DNA, the CDR3 is TGCGCCAGCAGCCAAGTCTCGACAGAGAAATATGGCTACACCTTC.

The V and J genes are TRBV7-3 and TRBJ1-1; D not certain. The CDR3 is 14 residues long. V was shortened by 1 base and J by 4 bases, with 10 bases between the two germline ends. Germline CDR1 and CDR2: SGHTA and FQGTGA. The CDR3 DNA is TGTGCCAGCAGCTTAAACCGGGGAAGCACTGAAGCTTTCTTT. Its protein is CASSLNRGSTEAFF.

This clone has just a few counts. The J gene is TRBJ1-1, the V gene TRBV6-4; D is uncertain. The V end was cut by 6 bases, the J end by 1 base, with 9 bases between. The CDR3 spans 13 residues. Germline lookup yields CDR1 MRHNA and CDR2 SNTAGT. As DNA, the CDR3 is TGTGCCAGCAGAGAGACAACGAACACTGAAGCTTTCTTT. This gives the protein CASRETTNTEAFF.

The J gene is TRBJ2-3, the V gene TRBV5-1; D is unclear. Germline V gene data show CDR1 as SGHRS and CDR2 as YFSETQ. This CDR3 region has 14 residues. Trimming cost V 4 bases and J 2 bases, with 11 bases left between them. The CDR3 DNA follows: TGCGCCAGCAGCGCCGGGTATTCCACAGATACGCAGTATTTT. Its protein product is CASSAGYSTDTQYF.

The chain uses TRBV5-1 and TRBJ2-5, with D possibly TRBD2 on 5 matching bases. V shed 2 bases and J shed 4 bases, with 12 bases lying between them. In germline, CDR1 is SGHRS, CDR2 YFSETQ. The length of the CDR3 is 14 residues. The CDR3, as DNA: TGCGCCAGCAGCTTACCCGGGATTGGAGAGACCCAGTACTTC. This gives the protein CASSLPGIGETQYF.

This chain connects TRBV5-1 to TRBJ2-1; D is ambiguous. Looked up from germline, CDR1 is SGHRS and CDR2 is YFSETQ. The CDR3 consists of 14 residues. V was trimmed by 3 bases and J by 8 bases, leaving 15 bases between them. This chain's CDR3 is CASSSPTLVDEQFF. CDR3 nucleotide sequence: TGCGCCAGCAGCTCACCTACTTTAGTAGATGAGCAGTTCTTC.

The chain combines TRBV18 with TRBJ2-3; possible D gene TRBD1, 5 bases. Trimming cost V 1 base and J 0 bases, with 11 bases left between them. This CDR3 region has 16 residues. From germline, CDR1 is KGHSH and CDR2 LQKENI. CDR3 residues: CASSPRQNLSTDTQYF. CDR3 nucleotide sequence: TGTGCCAGCTCACCACGACAGAACCTTAGCACAGATACGCAGTATTTT.

The chain employs TRBV30 and TRBJ2-3, with D maybe TRBD2 (6 bases). Trimming pared 4 bases from V and 5 bases from J, leaving 31 bases between. The CDR3 sequence is 19 residues long. Germline V gene data show CDR1 as GTSNPN and CDR2 as SVGIG (reference sequence). As DNA, the CDR3 is TGTGCCTGGACAAGAGGGAGGCTCGATGGGCCAATTCGAGGAGATACGCAGTATTTT. Translating it yields CAWTRGRLDGPIRGDTQYF.

The gene calls are TRBV7-9 and TRBJ2-1, with 8 positions matching TRBD2. The ends lost 3 bases at V and 6 bases at J; junction bases unmatched: 7. The CDR3 has 15 residues. Germline-derived CDR1 and CDR2 are SEHNR and FQNEAQ (reference sequence). The CDR3 protein is CASSLFTGRANEQFF. CDR3 sequence (DNA): TGTGCCAGCAGCTTGTTCACCGGGAGGGCCAATGAGCAGTTCTTC.

This chain connects TRBV9 to TRBJ2-2; perhaps TRBD1 as D (6 bases). V lost 3 bases and J 4 bases, leaving 13 bases between the germline ends. This CDR3 comprises 15 residues. CDR1 SGDLS and CDR2 YYNGEE come from the germline V gene. The CDR3 is CASSAGVGGTGELFF. CDR3 DNA: TGTGCCAGCAGCGCAGGGGTTGGTGGCACCGGGGAGCTGTTTTTT.

The genes are TRBV28 and TRBJ2-3, with 10 bases that match TRBD2. The CDR3 sequence is 20 residues long. V was pared by 1 base and J by 2 bases, with 15 bases of the junction left unmatched. Germline V gene data show CDR1 as MDHEN and CDR2 as SYDVKM. As DNA, the CDR3 is TGTGCCAGCAGTTTATTGAGAGCGGGAGGGCCGGGAACTGACACAGATACGCAGTATTTT. It codes for CASSLLRAGGPGTDTDTQYF.

CDR3 DNA sequence: TGTGCCAGCAGGGGGCCTGGGGCGGCCGGGGAGCTGTTTTTT. The encoded protein is CASRGPGAAGELFF. This chain joins TRBV7-3 and TRBJ2-2, with D possibly matching TRBD1 (5 bases). V gave up 6 bases and J gave up 6 bases, with 14 bases separating them. The CDR3 runs to 14 residues. Per the germline V gene, CDR1 is SGHTA and CDR2 is FQGTGA.

The rearrangement uses TRBV15 and TRBJ2-7, with 10 bases identical to TRBD2. This CDR3 is 18 amino acids long. With V trimmed by 2 bases and J by 4 bases, 14 bases remained unmatched. Germline CDR1 LNHNV, CDR2 YYDKDF (reference sequence). CDR3 in DNA: TGTGCCACCAGCAGACCCACTACCAGCGGGAGGGCCAGATACGAGCAGTACTTC. Translated, it gives CATSRPTTSGRARYEQYF.

This clone was detected once. The rearrangement links TRBV19 to TRBJ1-3, with TRBD1 matching 9 bases. CDR1 is LNHDA and CDR2 is SQIVND in the germline V gene (reference sequence). The junction had 9 bases not matched to a gene; V was cut back by 7 bases and J by 2 bases. This CDR3 region has 16 residues. The CDR3: CASTHRDRDAGNTIYF. Written as DNA, the CDR3 is TGTGCCAGTACCCACCGGGACAGGGATGCTGGAAACACCATATATTTT. Together with reference TRBV19 and TRBJ1-3, the CDR3 gives the full variable domain: DGGITQSPKYLFRKEGQNVTLSCEQNLNHDAMYWYRQDPGQGLRLIYYSQIVNDFQKGDIAEGYSVSREKKESFPLTVTSAQKNPTAFYLCASTHRDRDAGNTIYFGEGSWLTVV.

The chain has TRBV4-1 and TRBJ1-1, with 8 bases identical to TRBD1. The trim removed 4 bases at V and 1 base at J, leaving 8 bases unmatched. The CDR3 sequence is 16 residues long. CDR1 and CDR2 from the germline V gene are MGHRA and YSYEKL. The CDR3 protein is CASSRYAGTGNTEAFF. The CDR3 coding sequence is TGCGCCAGCAGCCGATATGCCGGGACAGGGAACACTGAAGCTTTCTTT.

The chain employs TRBV19 and TRBJ2-7; 7 bases line up with TRBD1. Germline values: CDR1 LNHDA, CDR2 SQIVND (reference sequence). Unmatched junction bases numbered 6, after V lost 1 base and J lost 6 bases. This CDR3 has 14 amino acids. DNA of the CDR3: TGTGCCAGTAGTATAGCTTGGACAGGAGGCGAGCAGTACTTC. Residues: CASSIAWTGGEQYF.

CDR3 residues: CASSLSGRGQETQYF. In DNA form, the CDR3 reads TGTGCCAGCAGCCTTAGCGGGAGGGGCCAAGAGACCCAGTACTTC. The genes are TRBV5-6 and TRBJ2-5, with TRBD2 identical over 11 bases. The V gene end was trimmed by 4 bases and the J gene end by 1 base; junction bases not matched to a gene: 3. This CDR3 has 15 residues. Per the germline V gene, CDR1 is SGHDT and CDR2 is YYEEEE.

The chain carries TRBV30 and TRBJ1-5; 8 bases line up with TRBD1. Looked up from germline, CDR1 is GTSNPN and CDR2 is SVGIG (reference sequence). Trimming took 4 bases from V and 1 from J; bases not matched to a gene: 0. The CDR3 has 13 amino acids. In nucleotides, the CDR3 is TGTGCCTGGAACAGGGGGAGCAATCAGCCCCAGCATTTT. It codes for CAWNRGSNQPQHF.

This clone was counted only a few times. The chain is built from TRBV2 and TRBJ1-4, with 7 bases lining up with TRBD1. Germline values: CDR1 SNHLY, CDR2 FYNNEI. This CDR3 has 15 amino acids. The V segment lost 6 bases and the J segment 6 bases; nucleotides outside the gene matches: 10. The CDR3 region is CASRASGTAYEKLFF. DNA for the CDR3: TGTGCCAGCAGGGCTTCCGGGACAGCCTATGAAAAACTGTTTTTT. The entire variable domain, with the rest obtained from reference TRBV2 and TRBJ1-4, is as follows: EPEVTQTPSHQVTQMGQEVILRCVPISNHLYFYWYRQILGQKVEFLVSFYNNEISEKSEIFDDQFSVERPDGSNFTLKIRSTKLEDSAMYFCASRASGTAYEKLFFGSGTQLSVL.